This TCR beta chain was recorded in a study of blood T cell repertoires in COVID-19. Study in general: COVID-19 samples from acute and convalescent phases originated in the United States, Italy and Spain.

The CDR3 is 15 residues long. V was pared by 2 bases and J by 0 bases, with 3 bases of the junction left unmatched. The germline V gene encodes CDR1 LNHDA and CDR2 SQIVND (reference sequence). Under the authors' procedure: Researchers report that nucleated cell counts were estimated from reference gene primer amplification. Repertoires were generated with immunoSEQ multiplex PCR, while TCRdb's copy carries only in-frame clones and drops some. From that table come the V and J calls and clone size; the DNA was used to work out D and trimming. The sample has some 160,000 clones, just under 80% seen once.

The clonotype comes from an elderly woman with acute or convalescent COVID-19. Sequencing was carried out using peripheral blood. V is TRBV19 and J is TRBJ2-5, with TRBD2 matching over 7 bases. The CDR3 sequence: CASSIISGYQETQYF. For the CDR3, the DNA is TGTGCCAGTAGTATAATTAGCGGGTACCAAGAGACCCAGTACTTC. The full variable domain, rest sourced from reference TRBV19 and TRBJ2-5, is DGGITQSPKYLFRKEGQNVTLSCEQNLNHDAMYWYRQDPGQGLRLIYYSQIVNDFQKGDIAEGYSVSREKKESFPLTVTSAQKNPTAFYLCASSIISGYQETQYFGPGTRLLVL.